The source of this T cell receptor beta chain is a study of T cell responses to AZD1222 COVID-19 vaccine. Broader study findings: The study sampled repertoires only after the peak T cell response.

Points on this clone: Its antigen is not identified.

The CDR3 extends over 17 amino acids. With 2 bases clipped from V and 4 bases from J, the junction kept 7 bases outside the gene matches. From germline, CDR1 is LNHDA and CDR2 SQIVND (reference sequence). Clones were read by immunoSEQ multiplex PCR, and TCRdb kept only the in-frame ones, dropping some. The sample contains more than 75,000 clones, about nine tenths of which appear only once. This TCR was recovered from an adult in good health. This chain uses TRBV19 with TRBJ1-4; 10 bases map to TRBD1. This sample comprised peripheral blood, obtained on day 0 of AZD1222 vaccination. As DNA, the CDR3 is TGTGCCAGTAGTATATCGTCGGACAGGGGGAATAATGAAAAACTGTTTTTT. This sequence encodes CASSISSDRGNNEKLFF.